This T cell receptor (beta chain) was recorded in a study of blood T cell repertoires in COVID-19. Generated by immunoSEQ multiplex PCR, the TCRdb table keeps only in-frame clones and is missing some. This sample yields 88,000 or so clones, of which about 80% are seen a single time; about 10% belongs to the top ten. With 0 bases clipped from V and 7 bases from J, the junction kept 6 bases outside the gene matches. Looked up from germline, CDR1 is LNHDA and CDR2 is SQIVND (reference sequence). CDR3 length equals 16 residues. Sequenced material: peripheral blood. The chain has TRBV19 and TRBJ1-5; 10 nucleotides match TRBD1. The TCR originated in a human donor in a cohort sampled during active COVID-19. The CDR3 sequence is CASSIEGTGEGQPQHF. CDR3 coding DNA: TGTGCCAGTAGTATAGAGGGGACAGGGGAAGGACAGCCCCAGCATTTT.